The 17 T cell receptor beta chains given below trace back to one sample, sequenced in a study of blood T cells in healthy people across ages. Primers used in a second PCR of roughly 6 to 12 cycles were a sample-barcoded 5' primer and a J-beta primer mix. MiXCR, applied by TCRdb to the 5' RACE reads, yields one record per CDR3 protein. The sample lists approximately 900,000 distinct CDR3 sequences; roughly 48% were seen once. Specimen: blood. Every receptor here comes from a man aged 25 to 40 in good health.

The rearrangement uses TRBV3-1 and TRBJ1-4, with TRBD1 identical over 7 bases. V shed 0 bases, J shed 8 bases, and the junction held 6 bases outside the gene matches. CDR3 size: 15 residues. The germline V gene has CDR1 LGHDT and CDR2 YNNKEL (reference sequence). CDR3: CASSQEEGQSEKLFF. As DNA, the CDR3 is TGTGCCAGCAGCCAAGAGGAGGGACAGTCCGAAAAACTGTTTTTT.

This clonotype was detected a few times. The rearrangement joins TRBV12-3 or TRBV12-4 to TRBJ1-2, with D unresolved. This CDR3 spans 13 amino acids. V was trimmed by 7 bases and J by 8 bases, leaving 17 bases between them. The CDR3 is CASTETEGRGYTF. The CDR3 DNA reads TGTGCCAGCACCGAAACGGAAGGGCGCGGCTACACCTTC.

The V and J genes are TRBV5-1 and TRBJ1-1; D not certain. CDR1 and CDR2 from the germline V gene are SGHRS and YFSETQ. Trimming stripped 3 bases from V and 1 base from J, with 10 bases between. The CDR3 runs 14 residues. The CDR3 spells CASSWAGGNTEAFF. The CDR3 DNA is TGCGCCAGCAGCTGGGCAGGTGGGAACACTGAAGCTTTCTTT.

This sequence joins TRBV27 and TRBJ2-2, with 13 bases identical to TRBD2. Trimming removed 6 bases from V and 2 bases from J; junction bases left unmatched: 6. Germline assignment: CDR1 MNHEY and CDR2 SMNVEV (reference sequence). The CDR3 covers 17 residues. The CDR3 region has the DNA TGTGCCAGCAGGCGGACTAGCGGGGGCCTTAACACCGGGGAGCTGTTTTTT. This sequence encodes CASRRTSGGLNTGELFF.

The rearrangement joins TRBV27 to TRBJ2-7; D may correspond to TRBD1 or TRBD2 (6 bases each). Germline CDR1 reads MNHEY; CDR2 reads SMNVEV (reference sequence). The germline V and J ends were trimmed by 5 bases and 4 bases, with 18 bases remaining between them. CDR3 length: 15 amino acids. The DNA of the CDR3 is TGTGCCAGCAGTCCGTCCTGGGGGGCAGCGTACGAGCAGTACTTC. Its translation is CASSPSWGAAYEQYF.

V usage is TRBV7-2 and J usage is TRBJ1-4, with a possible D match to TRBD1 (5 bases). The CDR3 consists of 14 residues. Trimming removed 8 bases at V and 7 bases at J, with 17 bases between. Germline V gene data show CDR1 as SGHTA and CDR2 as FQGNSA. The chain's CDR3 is CASSRDAGGEKLFF. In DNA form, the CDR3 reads TGTGCCAGCTCGAGGGACGCTGGAGGTGAAAAACTGTTTTTT.

The CDR3 protein is CASGSQGANKQYF. CDR3 DNA sequence: TGTGCCAGCGGTTCACAGGGGGCGAATAAGCAGTACTTC. The chain links TRBV2 to TRBJ2-5, with TRBD1 identical over 9 bases. The CDR3 has 13 residues. From germline, CDR1 is SNHLY and CDR2 FYNNEI. The V gene end was trimmed by 8 bases and the J gene end by 11 bases; junction bases not matched to a gene: 12.

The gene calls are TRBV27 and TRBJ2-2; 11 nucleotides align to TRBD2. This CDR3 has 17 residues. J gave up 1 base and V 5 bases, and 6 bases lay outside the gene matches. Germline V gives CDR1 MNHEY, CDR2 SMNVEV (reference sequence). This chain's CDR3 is CASSDFGTSGNTGELFF. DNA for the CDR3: TGTGCCAGCAGTGACTTTGGGACTAGCGGGAACACCGGGGAGCTGTTTTTT.

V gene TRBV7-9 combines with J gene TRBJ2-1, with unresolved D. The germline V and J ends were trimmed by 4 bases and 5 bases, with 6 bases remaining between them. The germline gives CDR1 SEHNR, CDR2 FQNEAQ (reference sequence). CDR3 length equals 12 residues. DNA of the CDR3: TGTGCCAGCAGCTCCGGCCACAATGAGCAGTTCTTC. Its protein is CASSSGHNEQFF.

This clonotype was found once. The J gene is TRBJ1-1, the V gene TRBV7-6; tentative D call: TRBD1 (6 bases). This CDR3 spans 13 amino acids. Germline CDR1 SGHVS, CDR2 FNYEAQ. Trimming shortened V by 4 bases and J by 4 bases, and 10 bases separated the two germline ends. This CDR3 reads CASSWDTITEAFF. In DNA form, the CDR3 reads TGTGCCAGCAGCTGGGACACGATCACTGAAGCTTTCTTT.

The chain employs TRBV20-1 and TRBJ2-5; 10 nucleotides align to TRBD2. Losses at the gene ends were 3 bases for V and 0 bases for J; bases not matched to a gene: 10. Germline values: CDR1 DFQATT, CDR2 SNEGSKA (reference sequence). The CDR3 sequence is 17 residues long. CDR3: CSASRRGSGRYQETQYF. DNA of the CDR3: TGCAGTGCTAGTAGGAGGGGTAGCGGGAGGTACCAAGAGACCCAGTACTTC.

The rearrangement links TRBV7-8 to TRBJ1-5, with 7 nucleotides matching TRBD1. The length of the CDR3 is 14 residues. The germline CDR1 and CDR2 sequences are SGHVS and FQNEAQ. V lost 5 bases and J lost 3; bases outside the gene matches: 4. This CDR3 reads CASSRDSTNQPQHF. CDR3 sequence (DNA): TGTGCCAGCAGCCGGGACAGTACCAATCAGCCCCAGCATTTT.

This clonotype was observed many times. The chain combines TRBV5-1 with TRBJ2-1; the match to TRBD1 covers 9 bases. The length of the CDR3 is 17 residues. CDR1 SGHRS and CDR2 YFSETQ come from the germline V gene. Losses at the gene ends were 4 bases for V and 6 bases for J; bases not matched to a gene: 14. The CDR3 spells CASSETSGTGIGNEQFF. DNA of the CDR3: TGCGCCAGCAGCGAAACGTCGGGGACAGGGATAGGCAATGAGCAGTTCTTC.

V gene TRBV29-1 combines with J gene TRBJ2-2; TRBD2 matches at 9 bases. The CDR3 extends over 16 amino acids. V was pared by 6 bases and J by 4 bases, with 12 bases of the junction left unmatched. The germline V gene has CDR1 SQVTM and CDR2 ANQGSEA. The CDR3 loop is CSVSGLASRGTGELFF. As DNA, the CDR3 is TGCAGCGTGTCGGGACTAGCCTCCCGGGGCACCGGGGAGCTGTTTTTT.

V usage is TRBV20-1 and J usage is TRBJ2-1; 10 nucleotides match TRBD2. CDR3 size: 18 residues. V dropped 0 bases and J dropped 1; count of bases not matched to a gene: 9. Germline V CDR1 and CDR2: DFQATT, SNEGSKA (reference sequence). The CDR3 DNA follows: TGCAGTGCTAGAGAGTTGGATAGCGGGAGGCTTTCCTACAATGAGCAGTTCTTC. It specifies CSARELDSGRLSYNEQFF.

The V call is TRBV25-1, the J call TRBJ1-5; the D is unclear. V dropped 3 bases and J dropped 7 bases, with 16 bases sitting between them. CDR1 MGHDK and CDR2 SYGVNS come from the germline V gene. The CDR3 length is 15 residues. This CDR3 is CASSEAGGIGQPQHF. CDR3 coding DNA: TGTGCCAGCAGTGAGGCTGGAGGGATCGGCCAGCCCCAGCATTTT.

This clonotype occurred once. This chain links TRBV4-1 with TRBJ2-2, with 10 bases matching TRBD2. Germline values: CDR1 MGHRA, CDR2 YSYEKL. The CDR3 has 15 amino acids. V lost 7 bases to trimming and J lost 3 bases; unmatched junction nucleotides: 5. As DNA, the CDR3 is TGCGCCAGCACCGAAGGACTAGCGGACACCGGGGAGCTGTTTTTT. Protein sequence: CASTEGLADTGELFF.